This TCR beta chain was found in a study of neurological immune-mediated disorders. The CDR3 covers 15 residues. The germline V gene has CDR1 LGHNA and CDR2 YSLEER. Trimming removed 0 bases from V and 5 bases from J, with 10 bases in between. Described time point: longitudinal time-point 1 (baseline). Source material was 2 million unsorted PBMCs, stored at -80 °C in RNAlater. This clonotype was observed many times. Antigen specificity is unknown. Study-wide findings and caveats: Across subjects, expanded clones had no CDR3 amino acid sequences in common, pointing to private repertoires in all groups.

TCRdb independently ran MiXCR on the 5' RACE reads; one entry per CDR3 protein. Of 55,000 to 70,000 distinct CDR3 sequences listed, around 10% are singletons. The receptor comes from a male donor with HTLV-1-associated myelopathy (HAM/TSP). The rearrangement links TRBV4-3 to TRBJ1-4, with unresolved D. Material for sequencing was PBMCs. CDR3 coding DNA: TGCGCCAGCAGCCAAGATTTGCTCCCGAATGAAAAACTGTTTTTT. Residues: CASSQDLLPNEKLFF.